This T cell receptor (beta chain) emerged from a study of shared clonotypes between healthy human individuals. The length of the CDR3 is 16 residues. CDR1 is SGHRS and CDR2 is YFSETQ in the germline V gene. V dropped 0 bases and J dropped 4 bases, with 14 bases sitting between them. Profiled with immunoSEQ multiplex PCR; TCRdb holds only in-frame clones, not every one. The table includes over 400,000 clones, about 96% detected once. This TCR was sampled from a woman between 25 and 40 years old in good health. Sequencing was done on a sample of naive CD4+ T cells sorted from blood. Specified subset: CD45RA+ positively selected. The V call is TRBV5-1, the J call TRBJ1-3; no reliable D call. CDR3 in amino acids: CASSLDRPTTGNTIYF. The CDR3 coding sequence is TGCGCCAGCAGCTTGGACCGCCCGACCACCGGAAACACCATATATTTT.